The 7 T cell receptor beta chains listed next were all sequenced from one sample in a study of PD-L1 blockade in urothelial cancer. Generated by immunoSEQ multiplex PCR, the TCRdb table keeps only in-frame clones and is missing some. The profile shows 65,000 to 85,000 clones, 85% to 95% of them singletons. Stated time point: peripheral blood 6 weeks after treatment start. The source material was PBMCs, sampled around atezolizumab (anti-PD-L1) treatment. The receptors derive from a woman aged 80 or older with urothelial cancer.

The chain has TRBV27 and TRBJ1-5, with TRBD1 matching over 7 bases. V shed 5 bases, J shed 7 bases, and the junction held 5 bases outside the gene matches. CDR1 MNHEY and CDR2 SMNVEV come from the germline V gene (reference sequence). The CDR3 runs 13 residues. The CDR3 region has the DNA TGTGCCAGCAGTCCGAACAGGGGACAGCCCCAGCATTTT. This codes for CASSPNRGQPQHF.

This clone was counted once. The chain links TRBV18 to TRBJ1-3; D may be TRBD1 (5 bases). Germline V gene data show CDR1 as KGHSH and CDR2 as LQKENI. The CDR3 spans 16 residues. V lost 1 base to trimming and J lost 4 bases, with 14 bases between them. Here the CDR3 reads CASSPLNGAEGNTIYF. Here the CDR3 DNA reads TGTGCCAGCTCACCACTAAATGGGGCGGAAGGAAACACCATATATTTT.

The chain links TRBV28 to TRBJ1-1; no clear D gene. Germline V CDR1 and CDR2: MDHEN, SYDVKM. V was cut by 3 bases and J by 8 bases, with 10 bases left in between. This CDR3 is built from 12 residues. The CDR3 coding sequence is TGTGCCAGCAGTTTCTTGAACTTAGAAGCTTTCTTT. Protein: CASSFLNLEAFF.

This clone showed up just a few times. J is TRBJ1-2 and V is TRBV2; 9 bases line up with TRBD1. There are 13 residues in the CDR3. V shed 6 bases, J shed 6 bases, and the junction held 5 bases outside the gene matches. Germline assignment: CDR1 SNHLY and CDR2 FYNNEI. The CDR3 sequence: CASSQDRGDGYTF. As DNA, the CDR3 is TGTGCCAGCAGCCAGGACAGGGGAGATGGCTACACCTTC.

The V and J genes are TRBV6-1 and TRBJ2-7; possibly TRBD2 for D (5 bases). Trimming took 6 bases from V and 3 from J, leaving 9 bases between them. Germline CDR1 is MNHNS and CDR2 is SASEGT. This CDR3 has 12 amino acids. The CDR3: CASRDLIYEQYF. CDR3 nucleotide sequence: TGTGCCAGCAGGGACTTGATCTACGAGCAGTACTTC.

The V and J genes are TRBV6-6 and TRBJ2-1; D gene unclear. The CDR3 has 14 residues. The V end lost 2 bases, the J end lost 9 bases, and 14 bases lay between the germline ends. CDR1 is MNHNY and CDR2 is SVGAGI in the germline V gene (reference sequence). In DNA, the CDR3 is TGTGCCAGCAGTTACGATGCAACTTCGATTGAGCAGTTCTTC. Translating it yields CASSYDATSIEQFF.

The chain's CDR3 is CASSLIDRNTEAFF. CDR3 nucleotide sequence: TGTGCCAGCTCACTTATAGATAGGAACACTGAAGCTTTCTTT. J is TRBJ1-1 and V is TRBV18; D gene uncertain. Deletions cut 4 bases from V and 1 base from J, with 10 bases between. Germline V gives CDR1 KGHSH, CDR2 LQKENI. The CDR3 has 14 residues.